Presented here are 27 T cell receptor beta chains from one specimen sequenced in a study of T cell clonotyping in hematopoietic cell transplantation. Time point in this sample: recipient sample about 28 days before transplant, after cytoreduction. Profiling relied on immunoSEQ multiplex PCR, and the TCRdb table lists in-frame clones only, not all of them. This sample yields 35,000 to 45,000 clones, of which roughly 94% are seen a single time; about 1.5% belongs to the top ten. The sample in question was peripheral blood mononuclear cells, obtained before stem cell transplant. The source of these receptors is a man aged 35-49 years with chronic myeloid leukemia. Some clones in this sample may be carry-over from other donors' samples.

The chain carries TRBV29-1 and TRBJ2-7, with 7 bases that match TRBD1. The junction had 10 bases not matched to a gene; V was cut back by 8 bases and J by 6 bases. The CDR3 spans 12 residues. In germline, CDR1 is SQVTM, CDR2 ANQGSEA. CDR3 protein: CSTRTGWSEQYF. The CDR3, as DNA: TGCAGCACCCGGACAGGATGGTCCGAGCAGTACTTC.

The DNA of the CDR3 is TGTGCCAGTGGGCAGGGGATCTCTGGAAACACCATATATTTT. This codes for CASGQGISGNTIYF. The chain carries TRBV19 and TRBJ1-3; TRBD1 might be the D (6 bases). With 8 bases removed from V and 0 bases from J, the gap between germline ends came to 11 bases. This CDR3 contains 14 residues. Per germline, CDR1 LNHDA and CDR2 SQIVND (reference sequence).

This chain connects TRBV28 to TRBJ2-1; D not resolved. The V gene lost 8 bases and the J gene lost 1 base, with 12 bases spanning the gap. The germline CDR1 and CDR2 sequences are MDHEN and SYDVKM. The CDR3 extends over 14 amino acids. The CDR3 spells CASGRTSSYNEQFF. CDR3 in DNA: TGTGCCAGCGGACGCACCTCATCCTACAATGAGCAGTTCTTC.

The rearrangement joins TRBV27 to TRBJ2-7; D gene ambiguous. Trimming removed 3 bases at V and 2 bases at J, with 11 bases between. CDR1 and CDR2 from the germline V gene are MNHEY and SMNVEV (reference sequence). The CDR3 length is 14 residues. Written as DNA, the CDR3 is TGTGCCAGCAGTTTCTCTCTTGAGGCCTACGAGCAGTACTTC. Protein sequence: CASSFSLEAYEQYF.

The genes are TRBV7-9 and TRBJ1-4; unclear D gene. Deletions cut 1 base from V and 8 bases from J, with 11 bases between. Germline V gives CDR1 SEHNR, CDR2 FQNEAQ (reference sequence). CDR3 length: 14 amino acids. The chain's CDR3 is CASSLGWKMEKLFF. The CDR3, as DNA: TGTGCCAGCAGCTTAGGATGGAAGATGGAAAAACTGTTTTTT.

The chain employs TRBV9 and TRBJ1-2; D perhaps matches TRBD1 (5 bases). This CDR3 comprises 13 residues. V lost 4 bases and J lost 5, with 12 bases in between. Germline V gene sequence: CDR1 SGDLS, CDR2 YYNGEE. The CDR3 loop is CASSQEGTYGYTF. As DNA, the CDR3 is TGTGCCAGCAGCCAGGAGGGGACTTATGGCTACACCTTC.

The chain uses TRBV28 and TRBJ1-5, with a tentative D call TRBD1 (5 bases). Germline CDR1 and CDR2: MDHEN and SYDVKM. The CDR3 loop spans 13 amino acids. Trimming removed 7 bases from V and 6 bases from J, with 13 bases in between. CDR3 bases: TGTGCCAGCACTGGGGGGGTCACTCAGCCCCAGCATTTT. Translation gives CASTGGVTQPQHF.

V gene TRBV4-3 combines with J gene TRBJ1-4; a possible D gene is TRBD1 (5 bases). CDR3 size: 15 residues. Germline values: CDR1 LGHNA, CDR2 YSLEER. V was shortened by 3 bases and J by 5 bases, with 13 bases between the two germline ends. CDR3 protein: CASSQNRFPNEKLFF. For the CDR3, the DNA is TGCGCCAGCAGCCAGAACAGGTTTCCAAATGAAAAACTGTTTTTT.

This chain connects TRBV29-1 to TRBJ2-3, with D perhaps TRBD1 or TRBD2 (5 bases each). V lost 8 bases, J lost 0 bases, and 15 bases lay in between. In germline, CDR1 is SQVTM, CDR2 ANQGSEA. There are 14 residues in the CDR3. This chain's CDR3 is CSHDSGTSTDTQYF. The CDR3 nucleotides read TGCAGCCACGACTCGGGGACGAGCACAGATACGCAGTATTTT.

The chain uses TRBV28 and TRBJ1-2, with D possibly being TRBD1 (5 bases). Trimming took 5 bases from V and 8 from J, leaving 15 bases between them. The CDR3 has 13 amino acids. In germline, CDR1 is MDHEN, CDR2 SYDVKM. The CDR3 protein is CASSAGTSLGYTF. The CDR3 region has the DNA TGTGCCAGCAGTGCAGGGACCTCGCTAGGCTACACCTTC.

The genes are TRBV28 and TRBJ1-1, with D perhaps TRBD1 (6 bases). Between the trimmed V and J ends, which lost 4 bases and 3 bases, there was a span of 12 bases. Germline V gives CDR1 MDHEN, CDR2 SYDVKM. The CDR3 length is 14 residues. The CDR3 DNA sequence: TGTGCCAGCAGTTCGACAGGTGGGGACACTGAAGCTTTCTTT. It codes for CASSSTGGDTEAFF.

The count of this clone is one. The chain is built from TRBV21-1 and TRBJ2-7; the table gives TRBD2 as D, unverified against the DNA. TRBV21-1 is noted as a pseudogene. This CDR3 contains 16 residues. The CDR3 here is CASSTRRRVEDYEQYF. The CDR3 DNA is TGTGCCAGCAGCACAAGAAGGCGGGTAGAGGACTACGAGCAGTACTTC.

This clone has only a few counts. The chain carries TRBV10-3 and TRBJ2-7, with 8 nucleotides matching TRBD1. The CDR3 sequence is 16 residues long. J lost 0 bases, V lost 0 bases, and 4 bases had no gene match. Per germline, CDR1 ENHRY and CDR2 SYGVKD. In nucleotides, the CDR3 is TGTGCCATCAGTGAGTCAAGGACAGGGCCCTCCTACGAGCAGTACTTC. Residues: CAISESRTGPSYEQYF.

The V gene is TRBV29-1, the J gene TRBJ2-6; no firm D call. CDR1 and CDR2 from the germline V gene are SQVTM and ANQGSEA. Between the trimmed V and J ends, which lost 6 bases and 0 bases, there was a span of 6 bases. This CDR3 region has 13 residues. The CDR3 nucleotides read TGCAGCGTCTCTAACTCTGGGGCCAACGTCCTGACTTTC. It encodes CSVSNSGANVLTF.

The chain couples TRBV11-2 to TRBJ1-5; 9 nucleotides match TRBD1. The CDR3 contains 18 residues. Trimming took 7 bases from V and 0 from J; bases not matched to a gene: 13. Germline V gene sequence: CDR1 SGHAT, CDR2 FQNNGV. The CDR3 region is CASNQEGQGVYSNQPQHF. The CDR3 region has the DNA TGTGCCAGCAACCAGGAGGGACAGGGAGTCTATAGCAATCAGCCCCAGCATTTT.

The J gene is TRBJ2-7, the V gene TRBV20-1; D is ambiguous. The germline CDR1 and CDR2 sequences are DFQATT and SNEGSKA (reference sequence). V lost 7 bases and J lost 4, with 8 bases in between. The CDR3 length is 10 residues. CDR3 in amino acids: CSEGRYEQYF. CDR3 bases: TGCAGTGAGGGTCGGTACGAGCAGTACTTC.

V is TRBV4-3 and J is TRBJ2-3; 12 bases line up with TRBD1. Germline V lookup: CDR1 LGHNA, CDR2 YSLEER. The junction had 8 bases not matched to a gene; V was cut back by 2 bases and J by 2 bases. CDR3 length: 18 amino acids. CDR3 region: CASSQRDRGRGDTDTQYF. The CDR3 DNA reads TGCGCCAGCAGCCAACGGGACAGGGGGCGAGGTGACACAGATACGCAGTATTTT.

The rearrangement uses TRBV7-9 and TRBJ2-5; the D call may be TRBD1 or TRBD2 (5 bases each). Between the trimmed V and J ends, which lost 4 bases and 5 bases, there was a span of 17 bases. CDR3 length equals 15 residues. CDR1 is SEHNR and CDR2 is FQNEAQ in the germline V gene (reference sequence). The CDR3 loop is CASSSRDPVWETQYF. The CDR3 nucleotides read TGTGCCAGCAGCTCCCGGGACCCCGTATGGGAGACCCAGTACTTC.

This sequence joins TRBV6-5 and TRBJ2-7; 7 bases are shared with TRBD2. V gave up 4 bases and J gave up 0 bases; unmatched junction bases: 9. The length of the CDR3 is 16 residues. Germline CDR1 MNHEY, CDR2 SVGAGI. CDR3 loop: CASSWGGPSPSYEQYF. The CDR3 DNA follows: TGTGCCAGCAGTTGGGGAGGGCCAAGCCCCTCCTACGAGCAGTACTTC.

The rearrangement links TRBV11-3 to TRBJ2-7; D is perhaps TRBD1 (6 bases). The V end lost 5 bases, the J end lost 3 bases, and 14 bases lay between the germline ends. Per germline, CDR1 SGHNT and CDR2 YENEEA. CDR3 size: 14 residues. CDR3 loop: CASSPRAGDYEQYF. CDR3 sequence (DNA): TGTGCCAGCAGCCCGAGGGCAGGGGACTACGAGCAGTACTTC.

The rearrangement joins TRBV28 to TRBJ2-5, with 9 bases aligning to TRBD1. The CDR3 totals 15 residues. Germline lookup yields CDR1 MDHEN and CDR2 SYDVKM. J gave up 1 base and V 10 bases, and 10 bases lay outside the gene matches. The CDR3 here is CATQTGQGLQETQYF. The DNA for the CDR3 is TGTGCCACCCAGACGGGACAGGGCCTCCAAGAGACCCAGTACTTC.

This CDR3 reads CASSPQGGTGELFF. CDR3 nucleotides: TGCGCCAGCAGCCCCCAGGGGGGCACCGGGGAGCTGTTTTTT. The V and J genes are TRBV5-1 and TRBJ2-2; tentative D call: TRBD1 (7 bases). Germline CDR1 and CDR2: SGHRS and YFSETQ. V dropped 4 bases and J dropped 4 bases, with 11 bases sitting between them. CDR3 length: 14 amino acids.

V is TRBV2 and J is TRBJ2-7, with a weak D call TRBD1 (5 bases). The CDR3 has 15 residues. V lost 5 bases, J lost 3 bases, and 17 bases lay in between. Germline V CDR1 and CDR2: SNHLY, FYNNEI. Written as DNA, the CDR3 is TGTGCCAGCAGTCCCGGGTGGCCGGACAACTACGAGCAGTACTTC. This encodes CASSPGWPDNYEQYF.

DNA of the CDR3: TGTGCCAGCACCCGGGGGGGAAGGCAAGAGACCCAGTACTTC. Its protein is CASTRGGRQETQYF. The genes are TRBV7-8 and TRBJ2-5, with TRBD2 matching over 8 bases. V lost 7 bases, J lost 2 bases, and 6 bases stayed unmatched. This CDR3 is built from 14 residues. Germline V gene lookup returns CDR1 SGHVS and CDR2 FQNEAQ.

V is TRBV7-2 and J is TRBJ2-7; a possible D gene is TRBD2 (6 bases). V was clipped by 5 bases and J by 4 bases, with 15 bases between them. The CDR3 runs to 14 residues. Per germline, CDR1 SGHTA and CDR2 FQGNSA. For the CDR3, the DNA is TGTGCCAGCAGCCCCCGGGACTCTTATTACGAGCAGTACTTC. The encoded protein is CASSPRDSYYEQYF. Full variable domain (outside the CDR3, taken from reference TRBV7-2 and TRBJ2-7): GAGVSQSPSNKVTEKGKDVELRCDPISGHTALYWYRQSLGQGLEFLIYFQGNSAPDKSGLPSDRFSAERTGGSVSTLTIQRTQQEDSAVYLCASSPRDSYYEQYFGPGTRLTVT.

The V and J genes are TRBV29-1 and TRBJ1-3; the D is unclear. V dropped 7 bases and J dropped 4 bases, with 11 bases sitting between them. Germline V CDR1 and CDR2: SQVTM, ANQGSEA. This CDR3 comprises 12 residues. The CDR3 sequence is CSGLLGGNTIYF. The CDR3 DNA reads TGCAGCGGCCTCTTGGGGGGAAACACCATATATTTT.

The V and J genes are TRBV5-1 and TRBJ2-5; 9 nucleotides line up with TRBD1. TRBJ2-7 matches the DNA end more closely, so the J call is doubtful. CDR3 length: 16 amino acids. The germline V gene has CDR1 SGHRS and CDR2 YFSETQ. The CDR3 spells CASSLLVGTGPYEQYF. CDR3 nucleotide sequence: TGCGCCAGCTCCCTCTTGGTTGGGACAGGGCCCTACGAGCAGTACTTC.